This TCR beta chain was identified in a study of shared clonotypes between healthy human individuals. The assay was immunoSEQ multiplex PCR, and TCRdb's table has in-frame clones only and misses some. The data hold about 1.9 million clones, with 93% observed a single time. Concerning this clone itself: Its antigen remains unknown.

Trimming cost V 0 bases and J 5 bases, with 20 bases left between them. CDR3 length equals 17 residues. Germline V CDR1 and CDR2: SGDLS, YYNGEE. CD45RO-negative, CCR7-positively selected cells formed the naive CD8 fraction, excluding terminally differentiated effector memory CD45RA+ cells. Study results and limitations: In contrast to clonotypes shared by all four donors, non-shared clonotypes had lower generation probabilities.

The receptor was derived from a young man in good health. Some clones in this sample may be carry-over from other donors' samples. The sample consisted of naive CD8+ T cells from PBMCs. The genes are TRBV9 and TRBJ2-5, with D maybe TRBD2 (6 bases). The DNA of the CDR3 is TGTGCCAGCAGCGTAGGAGGAGGGGAAGGGCCCAGGGAGACCCAGTACTTC. Protein: CASSVGGGEGPRETQYF. Based on the CDR3 plus reference TRBV9 and TRBJ2-5, the full variable domain is DSGVTQTPKHLITATGQRVTLRCSPRSGDLSVYWYQQSLDQGLQFLIQYYNGEERAKGNILERFSAQQFPDLHSELNLSSLELGDSALYFCASSVGGGEGPRETQYFGPGTRLLVL.